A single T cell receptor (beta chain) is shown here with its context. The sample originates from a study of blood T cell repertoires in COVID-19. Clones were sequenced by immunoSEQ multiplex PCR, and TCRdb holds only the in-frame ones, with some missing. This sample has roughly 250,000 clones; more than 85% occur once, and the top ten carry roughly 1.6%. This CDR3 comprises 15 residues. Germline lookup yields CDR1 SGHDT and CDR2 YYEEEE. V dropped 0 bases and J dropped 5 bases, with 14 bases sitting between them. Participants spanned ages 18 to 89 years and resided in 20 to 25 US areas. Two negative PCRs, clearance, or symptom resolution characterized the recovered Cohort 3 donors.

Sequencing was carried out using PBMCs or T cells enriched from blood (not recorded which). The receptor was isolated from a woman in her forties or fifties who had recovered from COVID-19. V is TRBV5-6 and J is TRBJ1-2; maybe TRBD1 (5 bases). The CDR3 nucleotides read TGTGCCAGCAGCTTGGTTAGGACACAAGGTTATGGCTACACCTTC. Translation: CASSLVRTQGYGYTF. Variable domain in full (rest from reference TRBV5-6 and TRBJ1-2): DAGVTQSPTHLIKTRGQQVTLRCSPKSGHDTVSWYQQALGQGPQFIFQYYEEEERQRGNFPDRFSGHQFPNYSSELNVNALLLGDSALYLCASSLVRTQGYGYTFGSGTRLTVV.